Reported below is one TCR beta chain. This sample was included in a study of OX40 agonist ivuxolimab in advanced cancers. Only in-frame clones appear in the TCRdb table, and some are missing; sequencing was by immunoSEQ multiplex PCR. The sample consists of 70,000 to 95,000 clones, about 94% of them appearing once. Trimming removed 5 bases at V and 3 bases at J, with 10 bases between. CDR1 is SEHNR, CDR2 FQNEAQ, per germline (reference sequence). The CDR3 spans 13 residues. The sample was CD4+ or CD8+ T cells sorted from blood, taken in a trial of the OX40 agonist ivuxolimab. The clonotype comes from an adult with an advanced solid tumor such as melanoma, head and neck, liver or kidney cancer. The chain recombines TRBV7-9 with TRBJ1-1; no clear D. CDR3 sequence (DNA): TGTGCCAGCAGCCCCCAGGAAGACACTGAAGCTTTCTTT. Protein: CASSPQEDTEAFF.